This TCR beta chain comes out of a study of shared clonotypes between healthy human individuals. Study-level background: The study drew on two women and three men aged 18 to 49 as donors.

Sequencing used immunoSEQ multiplex PCR; TCRdb keeps in-frame clones, though not all of them. The table shows some 470,000 clones, with over 65% occurring only once. Germline CDR1 and CDR2: SGHNT and YENEEA. Trimming stripped 4 bases from V and 4 bases from J, with 5 bases between. The CDR3 spans 12 residues. This chain uses TRBV11-3 with TRBJ2-1; D gene unclear. Sequencing input: PBMCs. The sequence came from a woman between 35 and 50 years old in good health. Some clones in this sample may be carry-over from other donors' samples. The DNA for the CDR3 is TGTGCCAGCAGCTCTCAGTACAATGAGCAGTTCTTC. It encodes CASSSQYNEQFF.